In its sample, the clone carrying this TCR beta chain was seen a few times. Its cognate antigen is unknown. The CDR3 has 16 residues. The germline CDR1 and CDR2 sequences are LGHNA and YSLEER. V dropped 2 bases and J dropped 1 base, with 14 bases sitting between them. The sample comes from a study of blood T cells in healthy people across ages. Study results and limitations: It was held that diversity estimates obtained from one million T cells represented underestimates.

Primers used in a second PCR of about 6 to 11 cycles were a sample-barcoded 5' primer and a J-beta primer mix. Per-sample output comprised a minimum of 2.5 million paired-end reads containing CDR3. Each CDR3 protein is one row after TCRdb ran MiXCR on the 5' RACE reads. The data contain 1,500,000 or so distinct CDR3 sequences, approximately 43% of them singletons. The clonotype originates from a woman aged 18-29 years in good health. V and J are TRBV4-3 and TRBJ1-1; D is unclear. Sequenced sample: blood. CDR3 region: CASSQRGLVGNTEAFF. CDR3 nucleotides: TGCGCCAGCAGCCAACGAGGGTTGGTGGGGAACACTGAAGCTTTCTTT.